The 22 T cell receptor beta chains below all came from one sample that was sequenced in a study of T cell repertoires in cytomegalovirus infection. Using its own MiXCR run on the reads, TCRdb lists one record per CDR3 protein. In the table there are under 600,000 distinct CDR3 sequences, about 17% of which are singletons. The specimen was CD8+ T cells from PBMCs. All receptors come from a human donor in good health (CMV status not recorded). Some clones in this sample may be carry-over from other donors' samples.

The V call is TRBV27, the J call TRBJ2-2; D call uncertain. CDR3 size: 15 residues. The V end lost 4 bases, the J end lost 6 bases, and 15 bases lay between the germline ends. Germline V lookup: CDR1 MNHEY, CDR2 SMNVEV (reference sequence). Written as DNA, the CDR3 is TGTGCCAGCAGTTATGAAGACCCCTTCGCCGGGGAGCTGTTTTTT. As protein: CASSYEDPFAGELFF.

This clonotype showed up many times. The V call is TRBV5-6, the J call TRBJ1-2; D is unclear. Germline CDR1 and CDR2: SGHDT and YYEEEE. The ends were cut back, 2 bases at V and 4 bases at J, with 9 bases in the middle. The CDR3 runs 13 residues. The DNA for the CDR3 is TGTGCCAGCAGCTTTGAGGATCCCTATGGCTACACCTTC. This sequence encodes CASSFEDPYGYTF.

The chain carries TRBV19 and TRBJ2-1; D is possibly TRBD1 or TRBD2 (5 bases each). There are 14 residues in the CDR3. CDR1 is LNHDA, CDR2 SQIVND, per germline (reference sequence). Trimming pared 1 base from V and 4 bases from J, leaving 8 bases between. In DNA form, the CDR3 reads TGTGCCAGTAGTATAGCCGAGGGGTACAATGAGCAGTTCTTC. Translation: CASSIAEGYNEQFF.

This clonotype was detected many times. The chain uses TRBV7-9 and TRBJ2-3; 8 nucleotides agree with TRBD2. CDR1 and CDR2 (germline): SEHNR, FQNEAQ (reference sequence). The CDR3 covers 16 residues. J lost 3 bases, V lost 5 bases, and 10 bases had no gene match. The CDR3 sequence: CASSVTSGLLTDTQYF. CDR3 coding DNA: TGTGCCAGCAGCGTAACTAGCGGACTGTTAACAGATACGCAGTATTTT.

The genes are TRBV5-1 and TRBJ2-3, with D hard to call. Trimming shortened V by 4 bases and J by 0 bases, and 12 bases separated the two germline ends. Germline V CDR1 and CDR2: SGHRS, YFSETQ. The CDR3 is made up of 15 amino acids. The CDR3 here is CASSPLRPSTDTQYF. CDR3 DNA sequence: TGCGCCAGCAGCCCCTTGAGACCTAGCACAGATACGCAGTATTTT.

For this clonotype: A much bigger clone sits one base away, suggesting this may be a read error. The V and J genes are TRBV7-3 and TRBJ1-1; D may be TRBD1 (6 bases). The V gene's germline CDR1 is SGHTA and CDR2 FQGTGA. This CDR3 contains 13 residues. Trimming stripped 5 bases from V and 9 bases from J, with 16 bases between. CDR3 sequence (DNA): TGTGCCAGCAGCGCCACCGGGACACCCAAAGCTTTCTTT. This encodes CASSATGTPKAFF. Complete variable domain (other parts from reference TRBV7-3 and TRBJ1-1): GAGVSQTPSNKVTEKGKYVELRCDPISGHTALYWYRQSLGQGPEFLIYFQGTGAADDSGLPNDRFFAVRPEGSVSTLKIQRTERGDSAVYLCASSATGTPKAFFGQGTRLTVV.

The chain links TRBV15 to TRBJ2-1, with D possibly matching TRBD1 (6 bases). Germline-derived CDR1 and CDR2 are LNHNV and YYDKDF (reference sequence). V was shortened by 5 bases and J by 2 bases, with 13 bases between the two germline ends. This CDR3 is 15 amino acids long. CDR3 in DNA: TGTGCCACCAGCCCGAGGAAGGGGGCCTACAATGAGCAGTTCTTC. It yields the protein CATSPRKGAYNEQFF.

The rearrangement links TRBV27 to TRBJ2-3; D is perhaps TRBD2 (5 bases). Germline CDR1 and CDR2: MNHEY and SMNVEV (reference sequence). V dropped 6 bases and J dropped 0 bases, with 16 bases sitting between them. This CDR3 has 16 residues. In DNA, the CDR3 is TGTGCCAGCAGCCGCCTCGCCGGGGAGAGCACAGATACGCAGTATTTT. It specifies CASSRLAGESTDTQYF.

The chain has TRBV4-1 and TRBJ2-3; 8 bases fit TRBD2. Germline V gene lookup returns CDR1 MGHRA and CDR2 YSYEKL. CDR3 length: 15 residues. Trimming cost V 7 bases and J 0 bases; bases outside gene matches: 6. CDR3 amino acids: CASTSRGGSTDTQYF. The CDR3 nucleotides are TGCGCCAGCACGAGTCGGGGGGGCAGCACAGATACGCAGTATTTT.

Ten or more counts support this clonotype. The gene calls are TRBV25-1 and TRBJ1-1, with a possible D match to TRBD1 (6 bases). The CDR3 contains 13 residues. The V end lost 6 bases, the J end lost 4 bases, and 12 bases lay between the germline ends. Germline CDR1 and CDR2: MGHDK and SYGVNS. CDR3 loop: CASSRGGGTEAFF. DNA for the CDR3: TGTGCCAGCAGCAGGGGAGGAGGCACTGAAGCTTTCTTT.

About this clonotype: One end of the junction is discordant with germline, which a read error may explain. This sequence joins TRBV4-1 and TRBJ2-3; D is ambiguous. CDR1 MGHRA and CDR2 YSYEKL come from the germline V gene. The CDR3 length is 14 residues. The CDR3 protein is CASSPGPGADTQCF. The DNA of the CDR3 is TGCGCCAGCAGCCCCGGGCCAGGTGCAGATACGCAGTGTTTT.

The J gene is TRBJ2-2, the V gene TRBV4-1; 8 nucleotides line up with TRBD2. CDR1 MGHRA and CDR2 YSYEKL come from the germline V gene. V lost 0 bases to trimming and J lost 5 bases; unmatched junction nucleotides: 8. CDR3 length equals 17 residues. CDR3 protein: CASSQDGTGGPTGELFF. DNA of the CDR3: TGCGCCAGCAGCCAAGATGGGACGGGAGGGCCTACCGGGGAGCTGTTTTTT.

DNA of the CDR3: TGTGCCAGCAGCGACGGGTCTTCAGGGGATACGCAGTATTTT. Translating it yields CASSDGSSGDTQYF. V and J are TRBV7-9 and TRBJ2-3, with D possibly matching TRBD1 (5 bases). The germline V and J ends were trimmed by 5 bases and 6 bases, with 15 bases remaining between them. Germline assignment: CDR1 SEHNR and CDR2 FQNEAQ (reference sequence). This CDR3 comprises 14 residues.

This clonotype was observed many times. The V gene is TRBV19, the J gene TRBJ1-5, with 9 nucleotides matching TRBD1. The CDR3 totals 13 residues. From germline, CDR1 is LNHDA and CDR2 SQIVND (reference sequence). Germline trimming cut 7 bases from V and 6 bases from J; bases unmatched to any gene: 4. The CDR3 bases are TGTGCCAGTATTGGACAGGGGATTCAGCCCCAGCATTTT. It yields the protein CASIGQGIQPQHF.

This clonotype has at least ten counts. The genes are TRBV2 and TRBJ2-3, with D uncertain. The CDR3 is 13 amino acids. The germline V gene has CDR1 SNHLY and CDR2 FYNNEI. V lost 11 bases and J lost 6, with 18 bases in between. The CDR3 DNA follows: TGTGCCGGTCACCAGTGGGTTCGGGATACGCAGTATTTT. Its protein is CAGHQWVRDTQYF.

This clonotype turned up a few times. This chain connects TRBV4-1 to TRBJ1-1; D remains ambiguous. Trimming took off 2 bases at V and 3 bases at J, with 10 bases between the two ends. Germline values: CDR1 MGHRA, CDR2 YSYEKL. The CDR3 has 14 residues. The CDR3 DNA sequence: TGCGCCAGCAGCCAATTGGAAGGACACACTGAAGCTTTCTTT. This sequence encodes CASSQLEGHTEAFF.

V usage is TRBV7-6 and J usage is TRBJ2-7; the match to TRBD2 covers 12 bases. The germline gives CDR1 SGHVS, CDR2 FNYEAQ. V dropped 5 bases and J dropped 0; count of bases not matched to a gene: 8. The CDR3 is 17 amino acids. The CDR3 loop is CASSPLGLAGSSYEQYF. Here the CDR3 DNA reads TGTGCCAGCAGCCCCCTCGGACTAGCGGGGAGCTCCTACGAGCAGTACTTC.

This clonotype has ten or more counts. The chain uses TRBV7-3 and TRBJ2-2; D perhaps matches TRBD2 (6 bases). CDR3 length: 14 amino acids. V dropped 3 bases and J dropped 4 bases, with 9 bases sitting between them. The germline CDR1 and CDR2 sequences are SGHTA and FQGTGA. The CDR3 sequence is CASSLEGLTGELFF. The DNA of the CDR3 is TGTGCCAGCAGCTTGGAGGGCCTCACCGGGGAGCTGTTTTTT.

In its sample, this clonotype was seen many times. The gene calls are TRBV27 and TRBJ2-7; D unclear. Trimming removed 2 bases at V and 5 bases at J, with 10 bases between. The CDR3 has 13 residues. The germline V gene has CDR1 MNHEY and CDR2 SMNVEV (reference sequence). The CDR3 nucleotides are TGTGCCAGCAGTTTAGGCCTCGGCCACGAGCAGTACTTC. It encodes CASSLGLGHEQYF.

The V call is TRBV23-1, the J call TRBJ2-7, with TRBD1 matching 8 bases. TRBV23-1 is an open reading frame whose function is uncertain. The CDR3 covers 14 residues. J was trimmed by 3 bases and V by 8 bases; bases with no gene match: 9. Written as DNA, the CDR3 is TGCGCCAGCGTCGCCGACGACAGGGGCTACGAGCAGTACTTC. Its protein product is CASVADDRGYEQYF.

This clonotype was counted between two and nine times. V usage is TRBV24-1 and J usage is TRBJ2-7; perhaps TRBD1 as D (6 bases). Trimming removed 10 bases from V and 6 bases from J, with 15 bases in between. The CDR3 spans 12 residues. Germline lookup yields CDR1 KGHDR and CDR2 SFDVKD. Here the CDR3 DNA reads TGTGCCACTCAGGGGCCTTCTCGCGAGCAGTACTTC. Its protein product is CATQGPSREQYF.

This clonotype was recorded many times. The chain combines TRBV28 with TRBJ2-2; possibly TRBD1 or TRBD2 for D (5 bases each). Germline V gene lookup returns CDR1 MDHEN and CDR2 SYDVKM. The length of the CDR3 is 15 residues. V gave up 3 bases and J gave up 7 bases, with 15 bases separating them. The CDR3 DNA reads as TGTGCCAGCAGTTTGGCGAGGGCCAGGGACGGGGAGCTGTTTTTT. As protein: CASSLARARDGELFF.